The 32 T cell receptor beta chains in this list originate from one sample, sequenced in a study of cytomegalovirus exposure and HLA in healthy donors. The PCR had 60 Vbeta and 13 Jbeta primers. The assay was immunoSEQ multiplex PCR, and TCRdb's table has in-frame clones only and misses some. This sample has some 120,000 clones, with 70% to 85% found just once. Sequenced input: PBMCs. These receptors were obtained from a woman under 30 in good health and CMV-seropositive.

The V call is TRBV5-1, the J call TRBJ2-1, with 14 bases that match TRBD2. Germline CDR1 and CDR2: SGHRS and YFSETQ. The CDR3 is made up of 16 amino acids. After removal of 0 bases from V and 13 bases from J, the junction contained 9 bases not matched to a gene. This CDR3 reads CASSLGTSGGQIRQFF. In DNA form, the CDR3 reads TGCGCCAGCAGCTTGGGGACTAGCGGGGGGCAAATCCGCCAGTTCTTC.

CDR3 protein: CASSSGYQPQHF. The CDR3 nucleotides are TGTGCCAGCAGTTCGGGTTATCAGCCCCAGCATTTT. V usage is TRBV27 and J usage is TRBJ1-5; D is unclear. V was trimmed by 4 bases and J by 5 bases, leaving 6 bases between them. Germline CDR1 and CDR2: MNHEY and SMNVEV (reference sequence). CDR3 length: 12 residues.

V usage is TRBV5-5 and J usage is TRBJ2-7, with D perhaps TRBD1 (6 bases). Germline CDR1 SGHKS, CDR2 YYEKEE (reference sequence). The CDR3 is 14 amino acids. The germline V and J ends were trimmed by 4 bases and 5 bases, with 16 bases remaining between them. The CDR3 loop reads CASSGGHGADEQYF. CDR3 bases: TGTGCCAGCAGCGGGGGACACGGGGCGGACGAGCAGTACTTC.

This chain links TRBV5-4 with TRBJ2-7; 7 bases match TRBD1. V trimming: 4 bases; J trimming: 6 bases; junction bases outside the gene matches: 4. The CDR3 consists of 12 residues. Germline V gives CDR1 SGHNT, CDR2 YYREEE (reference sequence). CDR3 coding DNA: TGTGCCAGCAGCCACAGGACAGGCGAGCAGTACTTC. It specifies CASSHRTGEQYF.

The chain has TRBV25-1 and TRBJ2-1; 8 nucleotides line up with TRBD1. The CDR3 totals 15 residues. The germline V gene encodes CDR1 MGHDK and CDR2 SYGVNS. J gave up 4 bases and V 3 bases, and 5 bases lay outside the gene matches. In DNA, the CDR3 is TGTGCCAGCAGTGAGTTACAGGGGGAATACAATGAGCAGTTCTTC. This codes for CASSELQGEYNEQFF.

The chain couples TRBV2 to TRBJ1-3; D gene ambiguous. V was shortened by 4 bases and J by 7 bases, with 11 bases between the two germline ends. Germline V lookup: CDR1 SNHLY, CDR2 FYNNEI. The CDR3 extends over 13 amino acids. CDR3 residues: CASSGGGPNTIYF. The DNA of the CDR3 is TGTGCCAGCAGTGGAGGAGGCCCGAACACCATATATTTT.

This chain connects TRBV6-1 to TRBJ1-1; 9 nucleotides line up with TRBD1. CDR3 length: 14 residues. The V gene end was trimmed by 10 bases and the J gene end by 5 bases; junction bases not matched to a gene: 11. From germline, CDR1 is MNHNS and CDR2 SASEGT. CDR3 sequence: CAIVRTGEKTEAFF. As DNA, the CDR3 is TGTGCCATCGTCCGGACAGGGGAAAAGACTGAAGCTTTCTTT.

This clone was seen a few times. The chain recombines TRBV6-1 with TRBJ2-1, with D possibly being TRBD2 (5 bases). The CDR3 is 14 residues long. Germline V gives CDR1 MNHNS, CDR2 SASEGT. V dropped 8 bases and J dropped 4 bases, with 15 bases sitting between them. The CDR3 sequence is CASALGEPYNEQFF. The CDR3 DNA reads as TGTGCCAGCGCCCTCGGGGAGCCTTACAATGAGCAGTTCTTC.

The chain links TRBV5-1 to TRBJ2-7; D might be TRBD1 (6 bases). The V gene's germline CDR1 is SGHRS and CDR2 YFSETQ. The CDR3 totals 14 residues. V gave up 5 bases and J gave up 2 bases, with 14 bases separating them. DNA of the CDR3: TGCGCCAGCAGGCGTCTAGGGGGAACCTACGAGCAGTACTTC. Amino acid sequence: CASRRLGGTYEQYF. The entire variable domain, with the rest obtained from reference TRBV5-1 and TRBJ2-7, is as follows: KAGVTQTPRYLIKTRGQQVTLSCSPISGHRSVSWYQQTPGQGLQFLFEYFSETQRNKGNFPGRFSGRQFSNSRSEMNVSTLELGDSALYLCASRRLGGTYEQYFGPGTRLTVT.

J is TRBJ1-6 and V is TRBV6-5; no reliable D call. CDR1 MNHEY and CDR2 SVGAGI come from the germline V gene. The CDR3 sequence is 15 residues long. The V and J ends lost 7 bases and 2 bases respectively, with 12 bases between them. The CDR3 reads CASKPPWPYNSPLHF. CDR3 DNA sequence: TGTGCCAGCAAACCACCTTGGCCCTATAATTCACCCCTCCACTTT.

CDR3 amino acids: CASSQGRTTNYGYTF. The CDR3 DNA is TGCGCCAGCAGCCAAGGGCGGACAACTAACTATGGCTACACCTTC. The J gene is TRBJ1-2, the V gene TRBV4-1, with a tentative D call TRBD1 (5 bases). The germline gives CDR1 MGHRA, CDR2 YSYEKL. The CDR3 extends over 15 amino acids. The germline V and J ends were trimmed by 1 base and 0 bases, with 9 bases remaining between them.

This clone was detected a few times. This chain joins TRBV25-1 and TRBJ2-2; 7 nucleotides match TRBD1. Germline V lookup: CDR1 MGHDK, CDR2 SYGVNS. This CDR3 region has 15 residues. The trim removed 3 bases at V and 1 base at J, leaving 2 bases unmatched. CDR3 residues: CASSEGTVNTGELFF. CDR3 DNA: TGTGCCAGCAGTGAGGGGACAGTGAACACCGGGGAGCTGTTTTTT. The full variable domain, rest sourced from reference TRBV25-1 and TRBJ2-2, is EADIYQTPRYLVIGTGKKITLECSQTMGHDKMYWYQQDPGMELHLIHYSYGVNSTEKGDLSSESTVSRIRTEHFPLTLESARPSHTSQYLCASSEGTVNTGELFFGEGSRLTVL.

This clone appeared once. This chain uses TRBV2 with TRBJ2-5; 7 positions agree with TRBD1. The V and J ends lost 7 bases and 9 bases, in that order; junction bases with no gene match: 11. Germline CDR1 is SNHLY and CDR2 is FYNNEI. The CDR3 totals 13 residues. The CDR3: CASTWTAQGAQYF. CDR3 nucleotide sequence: TGTGCCAGCACATGGACAGCCCAGGGGGCCCAGTACTTC.

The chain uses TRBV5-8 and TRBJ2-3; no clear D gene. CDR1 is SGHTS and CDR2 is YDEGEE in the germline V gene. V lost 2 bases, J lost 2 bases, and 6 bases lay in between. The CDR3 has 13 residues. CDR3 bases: TGTGCCAGCAGCTTCCAGGCCACAGATACGCAGTATTTT. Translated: CASSFQATDTQYF.

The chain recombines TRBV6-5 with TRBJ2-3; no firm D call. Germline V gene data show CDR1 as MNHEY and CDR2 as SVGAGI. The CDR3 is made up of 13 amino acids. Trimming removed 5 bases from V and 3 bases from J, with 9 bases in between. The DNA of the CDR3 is TGTGCCAGCAGTGACAAAGAGACAGATACGCAGTATTTT. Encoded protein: CASSDKETDTQYF.

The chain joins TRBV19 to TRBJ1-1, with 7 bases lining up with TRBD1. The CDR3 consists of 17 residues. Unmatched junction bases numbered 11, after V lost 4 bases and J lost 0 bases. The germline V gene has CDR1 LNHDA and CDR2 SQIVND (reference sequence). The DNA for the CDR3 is TGTGCCAGTAGTAACAGGGGAGGCGGGCTTGTGAACACTGAAGCTTTCTTT. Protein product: CASSNRGGGLVNTEAFF.

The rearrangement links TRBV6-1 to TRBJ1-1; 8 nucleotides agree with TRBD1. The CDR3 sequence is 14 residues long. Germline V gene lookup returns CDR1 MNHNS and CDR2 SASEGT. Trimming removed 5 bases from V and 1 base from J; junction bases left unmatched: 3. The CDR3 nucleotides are TGTGCCAGCAGTACAGGGGGTGAGAACACTGAAGCTTTCTTT. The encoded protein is CASSTGGENTEAFF.

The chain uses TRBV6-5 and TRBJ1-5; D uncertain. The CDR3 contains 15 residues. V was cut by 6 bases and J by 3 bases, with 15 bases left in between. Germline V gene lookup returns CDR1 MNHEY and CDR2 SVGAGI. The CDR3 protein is CASRPEVLDNQPQHF. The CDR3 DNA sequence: TGTGCCAGCAGGCCGGAGGTTTTAGACAATCAGCCCCAGCATTTT.

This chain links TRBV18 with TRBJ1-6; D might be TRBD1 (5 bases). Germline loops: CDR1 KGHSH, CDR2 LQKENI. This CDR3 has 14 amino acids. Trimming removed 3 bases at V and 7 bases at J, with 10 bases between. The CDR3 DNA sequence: TGTGCCAGCTCACCCTCCGGGGGGAATTCACCCCTCCACTTT. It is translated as CASSPSGGNSPLHF.

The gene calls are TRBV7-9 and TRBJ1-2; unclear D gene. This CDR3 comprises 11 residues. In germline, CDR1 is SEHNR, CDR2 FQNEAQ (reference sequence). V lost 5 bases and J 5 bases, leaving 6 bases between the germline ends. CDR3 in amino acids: CASSPRYGYTF. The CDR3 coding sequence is TGTGCCAGCAGCCCCCGGTATGGCTACACCTTC.

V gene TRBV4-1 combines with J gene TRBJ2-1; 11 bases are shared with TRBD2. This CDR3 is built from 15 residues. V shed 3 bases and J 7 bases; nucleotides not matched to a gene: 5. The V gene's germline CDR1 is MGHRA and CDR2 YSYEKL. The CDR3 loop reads CASSQVAGGLNEQFF. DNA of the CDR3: TGCGCCAGCAGCCAGGTAGCGGGGGGGCTAAATGAGCAGTTCTTC.

The CDR3 spells CASSGGETQYF. CDR3 bases: TGTGCCAGCAGCGGGGGGGAGACCCAGTACTTC. The rearrangement uses TRBV7-6 and TRBJ2-5; D possibly corresponds to TRBD2 (6 bases). The length of the CDR3 is 11 residues. V lost 5 bases, J lost 5 bases, and 6 bases lay in between. Germline-derived CDR1 and CDR2 are SGHVS and FNYEAQ.

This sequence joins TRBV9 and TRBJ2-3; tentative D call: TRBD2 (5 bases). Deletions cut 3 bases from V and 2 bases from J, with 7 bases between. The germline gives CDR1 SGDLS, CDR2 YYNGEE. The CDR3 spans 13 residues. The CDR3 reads CASSAGNTDTQYF. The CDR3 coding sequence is TGTGCCAGCAGCGCGGGGAACACAGATACGCAGTATTTT.

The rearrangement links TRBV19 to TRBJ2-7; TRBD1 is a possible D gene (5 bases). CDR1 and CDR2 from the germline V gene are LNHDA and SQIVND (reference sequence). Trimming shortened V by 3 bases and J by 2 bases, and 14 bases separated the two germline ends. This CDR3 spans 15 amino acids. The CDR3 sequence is CASSMGRSSTYEQYF. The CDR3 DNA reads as TGTGCCAGTAGTATGGGGCGCTCCTCCACCTACGAGCAGTACTTC.

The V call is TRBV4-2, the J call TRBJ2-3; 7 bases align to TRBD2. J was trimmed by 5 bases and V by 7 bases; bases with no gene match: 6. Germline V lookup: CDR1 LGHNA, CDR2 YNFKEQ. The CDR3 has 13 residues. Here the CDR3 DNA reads TGTGCCAGCACCGGGGGGACCGGAGATACGCAGTATTTT. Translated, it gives CASTGGTGDTQYF.

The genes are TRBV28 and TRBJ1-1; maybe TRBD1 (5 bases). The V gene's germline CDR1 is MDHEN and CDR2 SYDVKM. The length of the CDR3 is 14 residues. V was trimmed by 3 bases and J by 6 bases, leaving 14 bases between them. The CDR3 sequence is CASSLVGEGPEAFF. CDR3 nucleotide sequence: TGTGCCAGCAGTTTGGTAGGGGAAGGGCCTGAAGCTTTCTTT.

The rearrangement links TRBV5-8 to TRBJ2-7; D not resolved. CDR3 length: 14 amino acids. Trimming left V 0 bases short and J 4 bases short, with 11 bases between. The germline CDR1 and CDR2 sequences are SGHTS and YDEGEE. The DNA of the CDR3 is TGTGCCAGCAGCTTGGGCGGTATAATGTACGAGCAGTACTTC. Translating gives CASSLGGIMYEQYF.

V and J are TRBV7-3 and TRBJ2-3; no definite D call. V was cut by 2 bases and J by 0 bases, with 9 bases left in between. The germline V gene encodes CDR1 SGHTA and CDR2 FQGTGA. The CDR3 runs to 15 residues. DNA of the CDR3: TGTGCCAGCAGCTTACTATCCGTCAGCACAGATACGCAGTATTTT. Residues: CASSLLSVSTDTQYF.

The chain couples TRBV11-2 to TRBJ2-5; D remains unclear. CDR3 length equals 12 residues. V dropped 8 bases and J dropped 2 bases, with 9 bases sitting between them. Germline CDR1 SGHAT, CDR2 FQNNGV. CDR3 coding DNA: TGTGCCAGCGAGCAAGAACAAGAGACCCAGTACTTC. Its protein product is CASEQEQETQYF.

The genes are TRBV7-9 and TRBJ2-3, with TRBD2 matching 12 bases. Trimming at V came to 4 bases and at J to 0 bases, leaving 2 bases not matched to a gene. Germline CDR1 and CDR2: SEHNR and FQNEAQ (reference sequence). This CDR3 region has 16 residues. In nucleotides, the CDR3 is TGTGCCAGCAGCTCCCTAGCGGGGGGGAGCACAGATACGCAGTATTTT. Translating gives CASSSLAGGSTDTQYF.

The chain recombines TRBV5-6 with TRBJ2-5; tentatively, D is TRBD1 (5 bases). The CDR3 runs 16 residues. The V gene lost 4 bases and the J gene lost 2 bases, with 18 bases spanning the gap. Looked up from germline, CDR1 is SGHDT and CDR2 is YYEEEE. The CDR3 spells CASSQGVGYNQETQYF. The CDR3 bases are TGTGCCAGCAGCCAGGGTGTGGGGTATAATCAAGAGACCCAGTACTTC.

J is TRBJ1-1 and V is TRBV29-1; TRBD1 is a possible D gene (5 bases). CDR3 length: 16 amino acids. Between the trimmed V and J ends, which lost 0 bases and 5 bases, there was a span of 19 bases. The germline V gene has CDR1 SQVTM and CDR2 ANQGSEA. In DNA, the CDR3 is TGCAGCGTTGAAGATCGGGGGAGGGCCCCGGGGACTGAAGCTTTCTTT. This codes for CSVEDRGRAPGTEAFF.